This passage covers 2 T cell receptor beta chains from one sample sequenced in a study of T cells in Graves' hyperthyroidism and ophthalmopathy. Regions amplified from RNA transcripts were the TCR beta CDR3 regions. During a first-round RT-PCR of the TCR CDR3, the HTBI primer set was used. From the multiplex PCR reads, TCRdb called clonotypes with MiXCR, one entry per CDR3 protein. The table records about 420,000 distinct CDR3 sequences, around 15% of them present only once. The sample was blood. The source of these receptors is a woman aged 18-29 years with Graves' hyperthyroidism.

V and J are TRBV18 and TRBJ2-7, with 11 positions matching TRBD1. From germline, CDR1 is KGHSH and CDR2 LQKENI. V was pared by 6 bases and J by 6 bases, with 13 bases of the junction left unmatched. The CDR3 consists of 16 residues. As DNA, the CDR3 is TGTGCCAGCTCTGTATCTAGAGGACAGGGGGCTTCCGAGCAGTACTTC. Its translation is CASSVSRGQGASEQYF.

V and J are TRBV30 and TRBJ2-3, with 8 bases aligning to TRBD2. The CDR3 loop spans 12 amino acids. Germline values: CDR1 GTSNPN, CDR2 SVGIG (reference sequence). V lost 3 bases to trimming and J lost 8 bases; unmatched junction nucleotides: 4. In nucleotides, the CDR3 is TGTGCCTGGAGCTTTAGCGGGGTTACGCAGTATTTT. Translating gives CAWSFSGVTQYF. Drawing the rest from reference TRBV30 and TRBJ2-3, the complete variable domain is SQTIHQWPATLVQPVGSPLSLECTVEGTSNPNLYWYRQAAGRGLQLLFYSVGIGQISSEVPQNLSASRPQDRQFILSSKKLLLSDSGFYLCAWSFSGVTQYFGPGTRLTVL.